A single sample gave rise to the 5 T cell receptor beta chains below, sequenced in a study of response to subunit inactivated influenza vaccine. One entry per CDR3 protein results from TCRdb running MiXCR on the RT-PCR reads. The data show under 950,000 distinct CDR3 sequences, about 20% seen once. Source: PBMCs from blood, taken 4 to 6 days after vaccination. These receptors were taken from a man in his forties or fifties who received an inactivated influenza vaccine.

This clonotype was counted between two and nine times. The chain uses TRBV7-2 and TRBJ2-5; D gene unclear. The CDR3 loop spans 16 amino acids. V was shortened by 5 bases and J by 1 base, with 17 bases between the two germline ends. Germline V gives CDR1 SGHTA, CDR2 FQGNSA. The DNA of the CDR3 is TGTGCCAGCAGCCCCACCTGGGTAGGGTCCCAAGAGACCCAGTACTTC. Translation: CASSPTWVGSQETQYF.

This clonotype has a handful of counts. The genes are TRBV15 and TRBJ1-5, with unresolved D. Germline V gives CDR1 LNHNV, CDR2 YYDKDF (reference sequence). The CDR3 runs 15 residues. V lost 0 bases to trimming and J lost 0 bases, with 6 bases between them. CDR3 nucleotides: TGTGCCACCAGCAGAGAACTGTATAGCAATCAGCCCCAGCATTTT. Its protein is CATSRELYSNQPQHF.

This clonotype has only a few counts. J is TRBJ2-3 and V is TRBV4-2, with D perhaps assigned TRBD1 or TRBD2 (6 bases each). There are 15 residues in the CDR3. V lost 1 base and J lost 1, with 9 bases in between. Germline loops: CDR1 LGHNA, CDR2 YNFKEQ. CDR3: CASSQAGAGTDTQYF. The DNA for the CDR3 is TGTGCCAGCAGCCAAGCGGGGGCAGGCACAGATACGCAGTATTTT.

This sequence joins TRBV19 and TRBJ2-1; 9 nucleotides match TRBD1. CDR1 and CDR2 (germline): LNHDA, SQIVND (reference sequence). This CDR3 has 16 amino acids. After removal of 4 bases from V and 3 bases from J, the junction contained 7 bases not matched to a gene. CDR3 in amino acids: CASSRLDRGNYNEQFF. The DNA for the CDR3 is TGTGCCAGTAGTAGACTCGACAGGGGGAACTACAATGAGCAGTTCTTC.

This clonotype showed up just a few times. The chain carries TRBV5-1 and TRBJ2-1, with 8 bases aligning to TRBD2. The V segment lost 6 bases and the J segment 10 bases; nucleotides outside the gene matches: 15. Germline values: CDR1 SGHRS, CDR2 YFSETQ. The CDR3 extends over 15 amino acids. CDR3 sequence: CASNPGGLSHVEQFF. The DNA for the CDR3 is TGCGCCAGCAACCCGGGGGGGTTAAGTCATGTGGAGCAGTTCTTC.